The T cell receptor (beta chain) under discussion was sequenced for a study of blood T cell repertoires in COVID-19. Study background: Samples representing acute and convalescent COVID-19 were sourced from the United States, Italy and Spain. T cells, B-cell-depleted T cells, or PBMCs provided the cDNA or gDNA that served as material.

The Seattle patients joined while their infection was active and were tracked longitudinally afterward. Only in-frame clones appear in the TCRdb table, and some are missing; sequencing was by immunoSEQ multiplex PCR. Among approximately 61,000 clones, about 83% were seen once, and the ten largest hold approximately 10%. Germline CDR1 reads SGHDN; CDR2 reads FVKESK. The V gene lost 3 bases and the J gene lost 0 bases, with 10 bases spanning the gap. The CDR3 length is 15 residues. This receptor was identified in a man aged 45-60 years with COVID-19, enrolled during active disease. The chain links TRBV14 to TRBJ2-3; D ambiguous. Sequenced: peripheral blood. The DNA for the CDR3 is TGTGCCAGCAGCCAGTCAGACATTAGCACAGATACGCAGTATTTT. This sequence encodes CASSQSDISTDTQYF. Full variable domain (outside the CDR3, taken from reference TRBV14 and TRBJ2-3): EAGVTQFPSHSVIEKGQTVTLRCDPISGHDNLYWYRRVMGKEIKFLLHFVKESKQDESGMPNNRFLAERTGGTYSTLKVQPAELEDSGVYFCASSQSDISTDTQYFGPGTRLTVL.